The 5 T cell receptor beta chains below come from one sample, sequenced in a study of T cells in Graves' hyperthyroidism and ophthalmopathy (dated by TCRdb to the late 2010s). The library was obtained by multiplex PCR. The data were produced on an Illumina HiSeq 2000. The TCR beta CDR3 regions were amplified from RNA transcripts. The TCR CDR3 was subjected to a first round of RT-PCR using the HTBI primer set and the Qiagen OneStep RT-PCR kit. TCRdb ran its own pipeline on the public reads, namely fastp trimming at Q25 and MiXCR clone calling, and kept in-frame beta chains. All rows with the same CDR3 protein become a single entry with the most common DNA and genes. In all, the sample holds 500,000 to 650,000 distinct CDR3 sequences, and 13% to 15% of those were seen once. The biggest ten clones account for around 12% of the sample. The material sequenced was blood. These receptors came from a woman in her forties or fifties with Graves' ophthalmopathy.

This clonotype was picked up many times. The rearrangement joins TRBV5-4 to TRBJ1-1, with TRBD1 identical over 9 bases. The trim removed 3 bases at V and 2 bases at J, leaving 11 bases unmatched. Looked up from germline, CDR1 is SGHNT and CDR2 is YYREEE (reference sequence). The CDR3 has 17 residues. The CDR3 protein is CASSSPKQGAANTEAFF. CDR3 coding DNA: TGTGCCAGCAGCTCACCAAAACAGGGGGCAGCCAACACTGAAGCTTTCTTT.

This clonotype was counted ten times or more. The V call is TRBV29-1, the J call TRBJ2-3, with TRBD2 identical over 11 bases. The CDR3 totals 15 residues. V trimming: 6 bases; J trimming: 0 bases; junction bases outside the gene matches: 5. The germline gives CDR1 SQVTM, CDR2 ANQGSEA. CDR3 amino acids: CSVGRTSGSTDTQYF. CDR3 nucleotides: TGCAGCGTCGGACGGACTAGCGGGAGCACAGATACGCAGTATTTT.

This clonotype was seen repeatedly, ten times or more. The chain has TRBV7-8 and TRBJ2-7; D unresolved. CDR1 is SGHVS and CDR2 is FQNEAQ in the germline V gene. Trimming shortened V by 4 bases and J by 1 base, and 14 bases separated the two germline ends. The CDR3 contains 15 residues. CDR3 protein: CASSSRHSVSYEQYF. The CDR3 bases are TGTGCCAGCAGCTCGAGACATTCTGTTTCCTACGAGCAGTACTTC.

This clonotype was observed at least ten times. CDR3 amino acids: CASSSHGADTQYF. CDR3 coding DNA: TGTGCCAGCAGCTCCCACGGCGCAGATACGCAGTATTTT. The chain recombines TRBV27 with TRBJ2-3; D is unresolved. The CDR3 consists of 13 residues. V was cut by 6 bases and J by 4 bases, with 11 bases left in between. Germline CDR1 reads MNHEY; CDR2 reads SMNVEV (reference sequence).

This clonotype was seen repeatedly, ten times or more. V is TRBV6-2 or TRBV6-3 and J is TRBJ1-5; D not resolved. Trimming shortened V by 0 bases and J by 3 bases, and 12 bases separated the two germline ends. The CDR3 consists of 16 residues. Per germline, CDR1 MNHEY and CDR2 SVGEGT. In DNA, the CDR3 is TGTGCCAGCAGTTACTCGGAGGGTATCGACAATCAGCCCCAGCATTTT. Protein sequence: CASSYSEGIDNQPQHF.